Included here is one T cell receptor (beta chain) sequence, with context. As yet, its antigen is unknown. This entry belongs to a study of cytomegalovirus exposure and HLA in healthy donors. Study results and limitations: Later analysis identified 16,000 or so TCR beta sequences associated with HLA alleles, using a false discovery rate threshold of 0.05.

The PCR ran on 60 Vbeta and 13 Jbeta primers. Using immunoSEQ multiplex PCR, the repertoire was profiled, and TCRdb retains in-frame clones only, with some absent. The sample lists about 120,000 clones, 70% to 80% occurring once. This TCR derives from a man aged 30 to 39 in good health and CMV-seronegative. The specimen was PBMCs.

The CDR3 loop is CAWLGGLKNIQYF. In nucleotides, the CDR3 is TGTGCCTGGCTAGGGGGTCTGAAAAACATTCAGTACTTC. The chain carries TRBV30 and TRBJ2-4; the D gene is possibly TRBD1 (6 bases). The CDR3 has 13 residues. Germline CDR1 reads GTSNPN; CDR2 reads SVGIG (reference sequence). The ends were cut back, 5 bases at V and 4 bases at J, with 12 bases in the middle.